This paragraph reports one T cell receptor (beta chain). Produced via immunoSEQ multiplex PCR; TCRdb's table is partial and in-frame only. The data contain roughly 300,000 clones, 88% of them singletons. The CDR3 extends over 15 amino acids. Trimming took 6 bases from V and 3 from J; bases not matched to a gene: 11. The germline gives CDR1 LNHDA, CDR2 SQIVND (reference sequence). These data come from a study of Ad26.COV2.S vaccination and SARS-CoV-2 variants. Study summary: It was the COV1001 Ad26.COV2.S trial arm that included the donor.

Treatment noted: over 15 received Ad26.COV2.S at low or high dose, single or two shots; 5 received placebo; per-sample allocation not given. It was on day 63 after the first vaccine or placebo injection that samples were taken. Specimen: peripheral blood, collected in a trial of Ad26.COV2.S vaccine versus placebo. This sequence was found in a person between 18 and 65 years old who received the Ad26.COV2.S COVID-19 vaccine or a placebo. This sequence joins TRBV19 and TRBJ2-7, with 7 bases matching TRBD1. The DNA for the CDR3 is TGTGCCAGTAGCCTATTACAGGGGTCCCTCTACGAGCAGTACTTC. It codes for CASSLLQGSLYEQYF.